These 12 T cell receptor beta chains came from one sample sequenced in a study of T-cell memory formation after mild COVID-19. In TCRdb, the 5' RACE reads were re-called with MiXCR into one record per CDR3 protein. The sample holds a few hundred thousand distinct CDR3 sequences, around 27% seen once. Sequenced material: PBMCs or a T cell subset sorted from them (not recorded which). Receptor source: an adult woman who had mild COVID-19 (a few samples of this study predate the infection). Cell type and time point are not known.

The chain has TRBV7-3 and TRBJ2-1; 8 bases match TRBD2. The CDR3 covers 14 residues. Looked up from germline, CDR1 is SGHTA and CDR2 is FQGTGA. V gave up 6 bases and J gave up 4 bases; unmatched junction bases: 5. DNA of the CDR3: TGTGCCAGCAGAGCTAGCGGGTCTTACAATGAGCAGTTCTTC. It yields the protein CASRASGSYNEQFF.

This chain uses TRBV6-2 or TRBV6-3 with TRBJ2-3; TRBD2 matches 11 bases. CDR3 length: 17 amino acids. The junction had 9 bases not matched to a gene; V was cut back by 3 bases and J by 4 bases. Germline CDR1 is MNHEY and CDR2 is SVGEGT. The CDR3 is CASSYRSSSGRSDTQYF. The DNA for the CDR3 is TGTGCCAGCAGTTATCGGTCGTCTAGCGGGAGGTCAGATACGCAGTATTTT.

V gene TRBV24-1 combines with J gene TRBJ2-3, with D possibly TRBD2 on 6 matching bases. Trimming left V 3 bases short and J 6 bases short, with 15 bases between. Looked up from germline, CDR1 is KGHDR and CDR2 is SFDVKD. There are 15 residues in the CDR3. The CDR3 coding sequence is TGTGCCACCAGTGATCTCGGACGGAGGGAGGATACGCAGTATTTT. It yields the protein CATSDLGRREDTQYF.

The genes are TRBV27 and TRBJ2-5; 10 bases are shared with TRBD2. The CDR3 consists of 13 residues. Germline CDR1 and CDR2: MNHEY and SMNVEV (reference sequence). Trimming at V came to 5 bases and at J to 4 bases, leaving 1 base not matched to a gene. The CDR3 DNA sequence: TGTGCCAGCAGTCGGACTAGCGGAGAGACCCAGTACTTC. Residues: CASSRTSGETQYF.

This clonotype has more than one count but fewer than ten. The chain uses TRBV7-3 and TRBJ2-1; 9 bases agree with TRBD1. CDR3 length: 16 residues. Looked up from germline, CDR1 is SGHTA and CDR2 is FQGTGA. The V gene end was trimmed by 5 bases and the J gene end by 7 bases; junction bases not matched to a gene: 12. CDR3 nucleotide sequence: TGTGCCAGCAGCGTCGACACAGGGGGCTGGAAGAATGAGCAGTTCTTC. Encoded protein: CASSVDTGGWKNEQFF.

The genes are TRBV18 and TRBJ1-6; D is unclear. Germline V gives CDR1 KGHSH, CDR2 LQKENI. V was trimmed by 2 bases and J by 6 bases, leaving 14 bases between them. The CDR3 is 16 amino acids. CDR3 nucleotide sequence: TGTGCCAGCTCACCAGTTGACGGACTGCCTAATTCACCCCTCCACTTT. Translation: CASSPVDGLPNSPLHF.

The V and J genes are TRBV2 and TRBJ2-7, with a possible D match to TRBD1 (5 bases). The CDR3 runs 15 residues. Per germline, CDR1 SNHLY and CDR2 FYNNEI. Trimming cost V 1 base and J 5 bases, with 15 bases left between them. The CDR3 loop is CASSEGEGVGNEQYF. CDR3 coding DNA: TGTGCCAGCAGTGAAGGGGAAGGGGTTGGAAACGAGCAGTACTTC.

This chain uses TRBV6-5 with TRBJ1-1; D gene unclear. Trimming cost V 2 bases and J 1 base, with 11 bases left between them. Germline CDR1 reads MNHEY; CDR2 reads SVGAGI. The CDR3 runs 15 residues. The CDR3 is CASSYPTEKNTEAFF. CDR3 nucleotides: TGTGCCAGCAGTTACCCCACAGAAAAGAACACTGAAGCTTTCTTT.

V and J are TRBV7-8 and TRBJ2-7; 8 nucleotides align to TRBD1. This CDR3 is 17 amino acids long. Trimming took 0 bases from V and 2 from J; bases not matched to a gene: 9. Germline CDR1 SGHVS, CDR2 FQNEAQ. The CDR3 loop reads CASSLAPGQESTYEQYF. As DNA, the CDR3 is TGTGCCAGCAGCTTAGCACCGGGACAGGAAAGTACCTACGAGCAGTACTTC.

In its sample, this clonotype was seen a few times. The CDR3 DNA sequence: TGTGCCAGCAGTTTGCAATCGGGACTAGCGGGGTTAGATACGCAGTATTTT. It yields the protein CASSLQSGLAGLDTQYF. V gene TRBV12-3 or TRBV12-4 combines with J gene TRBJ2-3, with 13 bases matching TRBD2. The CDR3 sequence is 17 residues long. With 3 bases clipped from V and 5 bases from J, the junction kept 8 bases outside the gene matches.

The chain links TRBV6-5 to TRBJ1-2; D is unclear. V gave up 7 bases and J gave up 6 bases, with 18 bases separating them. Germline CDR1 reads MNHEY; CDR2 reads SVGAGI. This CDR3 comprises 14 residues. CDR3 sequence: CASTSYVGFDGYTF. CDR3 bases: TGTGCCAGCACCTCTTACGTGGGGTTCGATGGCTACACCTTC.

The count of this clonotype is one. The V call is TRBV20-1, the J call TRBJ2-2, with TRBD2 matching over 7 bases. CDR3 size: 12 residues. Germline-derived CDR1 and CDR2 are DFQATT and SNEGSKA (reference sequence). The CDR3 loop reads CGAGRNTGELFF. The CDR3 DNA sequence: TGCGGAGCGGGGCGGAACACCGGGGAGCTGTTTTTT.